The entry that follows covers one T cell receptor (beta chain) sequence. Its antigen is still unknown. The data originate from a study of cytomegalovirus exposure and HLA in healthy donors. General study results and limits: Most TCR sequences proved rare, with some public TCRs found in many donors. Testing in vitro showed a few CMV-associated chains specific for CMV antigens. Researchers catalogued 164 TCR beta chains as cytomegalovirus-associated.

The study drew the donors from its roughly 120-subject validation cohort, separate from the roughly 700-subject first cohort. Generated by immunoSEQ multiplex PCR, the TCRdb table keeps only in-frame clones and is missing some. The repertoire holds over 100,000 clones, with approximately 87% as singletons. This CDR3 has 17 residues. CDR1 and CDR2 (germline): SQVTM, ANQGSEA. V dropped 6 bases and J dropped 3 bases, with 26 bases sitting between them. This sequence joins TRBV29-1 and TRBJ1-1, with D perhaps matching TRBD1 (6 bases). The specimen was PBMCs. This clonotype was obtained from a woman aged 18-35 years in good health and CMV-seropositive. The DNA of the CDR3 is TGCAGCGTGGCCTTCCGGGCACTACAGGGTAAAGACACTGAAGCTTTCTTT. Amino acids: CSVAFRALQGKDTEAFF.